The 15 T cell receptor beta chains in this list originate from one sample, sequenced in a study of T cell repertoires in cytomegalovirus infection. Antigen specificity for these receptors is unknown. From the reads, TCRdb called clonotypes with MiXCR, one entry per CDR3 protein. The top ten hold 15% to 20% of the sample, which has just under 500,000 distinct CDR3 sequences, roughly a third seen once. The source was cultured PBMCs, collected from culture after CMV antigen stimulation. These TCRs come from a human donor in good health (CMV status not recorded). Some clones in this sample may be carry-over from other donors' samples.

CDR3 nucleotide sequence: TGCGCCAGCAGCCAAGAGGTGCGCCTCCGGGATACGCAGTATTTT. It codes for CASSQEVRLRDTQYF. This chain uses TRBV4-1 with TRBJ2-3, with D hard to call. The CDR3 is 15 amino acids. CDR1 is MGHRA, CDR2 YSYEKL, per germline. Trimming pared 0 bases from V and 6 bases from J, leaving 13 bases between.

The V gene is TRBV29-1, the J gene TRBJ1-5; no definite D call. CDR1 SQVTM and CDR2 ANQGSEA come from the germline V gene. The CDR3 is 14 amino acids. V lost 4 bases to trimming and J lost 0 bases, with 10 bases between them. DNA of the CDR3: TGCAGCGTTGGGGCGGCCGATAGCAATCAGCCCCAGCATTTT. Translation: CSVGAADSNQPQHF.

The chain recombines TRBV10-3 with TRBJ1-1, with TRBD1 matching over 7 bases. The CDR3 spans 16 residues. The ends lost 4 bases at V and 5 bases at J; junction bases unmatched: 13. Per germline, CDR1 ENHRY and CDR2 SYGVKD. The CDR3 loop is CAISANPQGSGTEAFF. The CDR3 DNA follows: TGTGCCATCAGTGCAAACCCACAGGGGTCGGGGACTGAAGCTTTCTTT.

Worth noting for this clonotype: The CDR3 end shows no conserved phenylalanine or tryptophan, and so a read error is likely. The V and J genes are TRBV7-6 and TRBJ1-2, with D tentatively TRBD1 (6 bases). The germline CDR1 and CDR2 sequences are SGHVS and FNYEAQ. V was pared by 2 bases and J by 7 bases, with 14 bases between. The CDR3 is made up of 14 amino acids. This CDR3 reads CASSLFDRSSGYTY. The CDR3, as DNA: TGTGCCAGCAGCTTATTTGACAGGAGCTCTGGCTACACCTAC.

This clonotype appeared a few times. The rearrangement uses TRBV7-8 and TRBJ2-1; TRBD2 matches at 11 bases. Trimming cost V 6 bases and J 5 bases; bases outside gene matches: 12. CDR1 and CDR2 (germline): SGHVS, FQNEAQ. CDR3 length: 17 residues. Here the CDR3 reads CASSPEVLAGVHNEQFF. In DNA form, the CDR3 reads TGTGCCAGCAGTCCGGAAGTACTAGCGGGAGTACACAATGAGCAGTTCTTC. Combining the CDR3 with reference TRBV7-8 and TRBJ2-1 gives the whole variable domain GAGVSQSPRYKVAKRGQDVALRCDPISGHVSLFWYQQALGQGPEFLTYFQNEAQLDKSGLPSDRFFAERPEGSVSTLKIQRTQQEDSAVYLCASSPEVLAGVHNEQFFGPGTRLTVL.

This clonotype was picked up many times. The gene calls are TRBV7-8 and TRBJ2-3, with 9 bases identical to TRBD2. The CDR3 has 15 residues. Germline lookup yields CDR1 SGHVS and CDR2 FQNEAQ. The V and J ends lost 2 bases and 6 bases, in that order; junction bases with no gene match: 6. The chain's CDR3 is CASSLFLAGVDTQYF. CDR3 nucleotides: TGTGCCAGCAGCTTATTTTTAGCGGGAGTGGATACGCAGTATTTT.

This clonotype occurred a few times. The chain joins TRBV5-1 to TRBJ2-1, with D maybe TRBD2 (6 bases). CDR1 and CDR2 (germline): SGHRS, YFSETQ. This CDR3 spans 17 amino acids. Trimming pared 4 bases from V and 9 bases from J, leaving 26 bases between. The CDR3 region has the DNA TGCGCCAGCAGCGCCGGGTTCGGCCTAGCGATAGGCGGTGAGCAGTTCTTC. The encoded protein is CASSAGFGLAIGGEQFF.

The J gene is TRBJ2-1, the V gene TRBV3-1, with D possibly matching TRBD2 (5 bases). The CDR3 loop spans 16 amino acids. Germline CDR1 reads LGHDT; CDR2 reads YNNKEL (reference sequence). The V end was cut by 0 bases, the J end by 1 base, with 10 bases between. The CDR3: CASSQDRRVSYNEQFF. The CDR3 DNA reads as TGTGCCAGCAGCCAAGATAGGCGGGTTTCCTACAATGAGCAGTTCTTC.

This clonotype was counted between two and nine times. This chain uses TRBV7-2 with TRBJ1-4, with D tentatively TRBD1 (5 bases). CDR3 length: 20 residues. The germline V gene encodes CDR1 SGHTA and CDR2 FQGNSA. Trimming took 3 bases from V and 8 from J, leaving 31 bases between them. The CDR3 is CASSFDPLGTARSAREKLFF. CDR3 nucleotide sequence: TGTGCCAGCAGCTTTGACCCGCTCGGGACCGCAAGAAGCGCAAGAGAAAAACTGTTTTTT.

This clonotype was seen a few times. J is TRBJ2-7 and V is TRBV25-1; no firm D call. Germline loops: CDR1 MGHDK, CDR2 SYGVNS. The CDR3 loop spans 15 amino acids. With 3 bases removed from V and 5 bases from J, the gap between germline ends came to 17 bases. The CDR3 sequence is CASSDPITPDHEQYF. As DNA, the CDR3 is TGTGCCAGCAGTGATCCTATTACTCCGGACCACGAGCAGTACTTC.

V usage is TRBV28 and J usage is TRBJ2-7; 16 bases are shared with TRBD2. Germline CDR1 and CDR2: MDHEN and SYDVKM. The CDR3 runs to 19 residues. The ends lost 5 bases at V and 2 bases at J; junction bases unmatched: 12. CDR3: CASSHQGLAGGHSPYEQYV. The CDR3 bases are TGTGCCAGCAGTCATCAGGGACTAGCGGGAGGGCACAGTCCCTACGAGCAGTACGTC.

Remarks on this clonotype: Sequence at one end of the junction differs from germline and may be a read error. The chain employs TRBV27 and TRBJ2-7; 7 bases line up with TRBD1. Germline CDR1 reads MNHEY; CDR2 reads SMNVEV (reference sequence). The CDR3 consists of 14 residues. The CDR3 is CASSGTGVSYERYF. Written as DNA, the CDR3 is TGTGCCAGCAGTGGCACAGGGGTTTCCTACGAGCGGTACTTC.

The chain joins TRBV6-5 to TRBJ2-1, with D uncertain. V dropped 0 bases and J dropped 7 bases, with 13 bases sitting between them. CDR3 length: 15 amino acids. Germline loops: CDR1 MNHEY, CDR2 SVGAGI. CDR3 loop: CASSYSMDYENEQFF. The CDR3 nucleotides are TGTGCCAGCAGTTACTCGATGGATTACGAGAATGAGCAGTTCTTC.

The chain uses TRBV10-3 and TRBJ2-1; tentative D call: TRBD2 (6 bases). The germline V and J ends were trimmed by 10 bases and 7 bases, with 20 bases remaining between them. This CDR3 spans 14 amino acids. CDR1 is ENHRY, CDR2 SYGVKD, per germline. The chain's CDR3 is CATIAERNSNEQFF. The CDR3, as DNA: TGTGCCACAATAGCGGAACGGAATTCTAATGAGCAGTTCTTC.

This clonotype was picked up a small number of times. This chain links TRBV3-1 with TRBJ1-1, with no clear D. V gave up 4 bases and J gave up 2 bases, with 14 bases separating them. The CDR3 extends over 15 amino acids. CDR1 LGHDT and CDR2 YNNKEL come from the germline V gene (reference sequence). CDR3 nucleotides: TGTGCCAGCAGCCGAAAAGCGGATGCTAACACTGAAGCTTTCTTT. It encodes CASSRKADANTEAFF.